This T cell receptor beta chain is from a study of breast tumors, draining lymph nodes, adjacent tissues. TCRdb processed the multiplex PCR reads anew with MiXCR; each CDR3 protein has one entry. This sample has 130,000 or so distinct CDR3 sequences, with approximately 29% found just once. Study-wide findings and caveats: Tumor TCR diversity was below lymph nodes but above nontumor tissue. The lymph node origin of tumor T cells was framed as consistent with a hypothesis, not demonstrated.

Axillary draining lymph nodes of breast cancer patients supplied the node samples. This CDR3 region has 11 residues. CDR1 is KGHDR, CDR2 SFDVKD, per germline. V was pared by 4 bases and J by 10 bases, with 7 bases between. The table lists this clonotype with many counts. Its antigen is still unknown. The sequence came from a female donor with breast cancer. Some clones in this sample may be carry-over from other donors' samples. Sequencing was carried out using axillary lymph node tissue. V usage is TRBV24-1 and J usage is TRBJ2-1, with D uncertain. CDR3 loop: CATSDNIEQFF. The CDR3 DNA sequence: TGTGCCACCAGTGACAACATAGAGCAGTTCTTC.